This TCR beta chain was sequenced in a study of T cells in Graves' hyperthyroidism and ophthalmopathy. Across the study: Peripheral blood draws took place at initial diagnosis, ahead of any treatment. Study findings and constraints: From stable hyperthyroidism, ophthalmopathy was set apart by a 13 V-J model.

The germline V gene has CDR1 SGHRS and CDR2 YFSETQ. V shed 0 bases and J shed 7 bases, with 5 bases lying between them. This CDR3 is built from 12 residues. RNA transcripts yielded amplified TCR beta CDR3 regions. When the TCR CDR3 underwent first-round RT-PCR, the HTBI primer set was used. TCRdb reprocessed the multiplex PCR reads with MiXCR, giving one entry per CDR3 protein. Among under 750,000 distinct CDR3 sequences listed, over 15% were seen once. Hyperthyroidism had been newly diagnosed in patients aged 18 to 65, and its duration was under 2 months. Drawn at first hyperthyroidism diagnosis, the blood sample preceded any ophthalmopathy symptoms. This clonotype was found a few times. Its antigen remains unidentified.

The receptor was isolated from a woman between 50 and 59 years old with Graves' hyperthyroidism that later progressed to Graves' ophthalmopathy. The sample was blood. The V and J genes are TRBV5-1 and TRBJ2-1; D not certain. DNA of the CDR3: TGCGCCAGCAGCTTGGATGCGAATGAGCAGTTCTTC. Its protein product is CASSLDANEQFF.